This T cell receptor (beta chain) came from a study of Ad26.COV2.S vaccination and SARS-CoV-2 variants. General study results and limits: Ad26.COV2.S recipients had broader spike-specific TCRs (P = 0.0014).

This table comes from immunoSEQ multiplex PCR, and its TCRdb copy is limited to in-frame clones, with some not included. The sample holds more than 300,000 clones; around four fifths are singletons and the top ten take under 2.5%. Treatment defined: over 15 received Ad26.COV2.S at low or high dose, single or two shots; roughly five received placebo; per-sample allocation not given. Material that was analyzed had been drawn on day 63 after the first vaccine or placebo injection. With regard to this clone: What it recognizes is unknown.

The CDR3 loop spans 16 amino acids. The V gene's germline CDR1 is SGHRS and CDR2 YFSETQ. The ends lost 2 bases at V and 8 bases at J; junction bases unmatched: 8. This rearrangement joins TRBV5-1 to TRBJ2-1, with 12 bases fitting TRBD2. The sequencing here drew on peripheral blood, taken in a trial of Ad26.COV2.S vaccine versus placebo. The TCR comes from a person between 18 and 59 years old who received the Ad26.COV2.S COVID-19 vaccine or a placebo. DNA for the CDR3: TGCGCCAGCAGCTTTCGAGGGACTAGCGGGCCTCATGAGCAGTTCTTC. Translated: CASSFRGTSGPHEQFF.